Below, 10 T cell receptor beta chains from the same sample are listed, as sequenced in a study of OX40 agonist ivuxolimab in advanced cancers. Receptor libraries were prepared by the immunoSEQ multiplex PCR assay. The table was pulled from immuneACCESS by TCRdb, which kept in-frame rearrangements only. Such tables lose some clones; where checked, under half of the loss comes from unresolved V genes, and the rest has no known cause. For this sample the table gives tens of thousands of clones, of which around 90% were detected only once. The ten largest clones capture roughly 13% of the sample. Sequenced material: CD4+ or CD8+ T cells sorted from blood, taken in a trial of the OX40 agonist ivuxolimab. The receptors derive from an adult with an advanced solid tumor such as melanoma, head and neck, liver or kidney cancer.

V gene TRBV7-6 combines with J gene TRBJ2-7; TRBD2 matches at 11 bases. Germline V CDR1 and CDR2: SGHVS, FNYEAQ. Germline trimming cut 2 bases from V and 5 bases from J; bases unmatched to any gene: 17. The CDR3 is made up of 19 amino acids. The CDR3 bases are TGTGCCAGCAGCTTAACTAGCGGGAGCCCGTTGATACCCGCCAACGAGCAGTACTTC. Protein product: CASSLTSGSPLIPANEQYF.

This chain uses TRBV9 with TRBJ2-7, with D possibly matching TRBD2 (6 bases). Germline V gene sequence: CDR1 SGDLS, CDR2 YYNGEE. This CDR3 region has 13 residues. V lost 2 bases, J lost 2 bases, and 8 bases lay in between. This chain's CDR3 is CASSVSSAYEQYF. The CDR3 region has the DNA TGTGCCAGCAGCGTTTCTAGCGCCTACGAGCAGTACTTC.

In this sample, this clone turned up once. V and J are TRBV10-2 and TRBJ2-2, with 9 bases that match TRBD1. The germline gives CDR1 WSHSY, CDR2 SAAADI. This CDR3 has 17 residues. The V gene end was trimmed by 6 bases and the J gene end by 2 bases; junction bases not matched to a gene: 10. Here the CDR3 DNA reads TGCGCCAGCAGGGTTGAAGACAGGGGGATAAACACCGGGGAGCTGTTTTTT. This codes for CASRVEDRGINTGELFF.

The gene calls are TRBV11-3 and TRBJ1-1; a possible D gene is TRBD1 (5 bases). Germline values: CDR1 SGHNT, CDR2 YENEEA. CDR3 length: 15 residues. With 3 bases removed from V and 9 bases from J, the gap between germline ends came to 20 bases. The CDR3 here is CASSFTPGTDRKAFF. The CDR3 nucleotides read TGTGCCAGCAGCTTCACCCCCGGGACGGACCGTAAAGCTTTCTTT.

This rearrangement joins TRBV6-5 to TRBJ1-1; tentatively, D is TRBD1 (5 bases). This CDR3 has 13 amino acids. Germline assignment: CDR1 MNHEY and CDR2 SVGAGI. V was clipped by 5 bases and J by 6 bases, with 13 bases between them. The CDR3 here is CASSGGVPPEAFF. The DNA of the CDR3 is TGTGCCAGCAGTGGAGGGGTGCCCCCTGAAGCTTTCTTT.

The rearrangement uses TRBV5-1 and TRBJ2-5; D remains unclear. This CDR3 is built from 14 residues. V was clipped by 0 bases and J by 5 bases, with 11 bases between them. The germline gives CDR1 SGHRS, CDR2 YFSETQ. The CDR3 here is CASSLEAARETQYF. For the CDR3, the DNA is TGCGCCAGCAGCTTGGAGGCTGCCCGGGAGACCCAGTACTTC.

This clone was counted ten times or more. V is TRBV4-2 and J is TRBJ2-3; TRBD2 matches at 14 bases. CDR1 is LGHNA and CDR2 is YNFKEQ in the germline V gene. CDR3 length: 19 residues. After removal of 2 bases from V and 4 bases from J, the junction contained 11 bases not matched to a gene. The DNA of the CDR3 is TGTGCCAGCAGCCAAACCATCCCGGGACTAGCGGGAGTAGCAGATACGCAGTATTTT. Translating it yields CASSQTIPGLAGVADTQYF.

This clone turned up a few times. The gene calls are TRBV9 and TRBJ2-3; tentative D call: TRBD2 (6 bases). The CDR3 has 13 residues. The V end was cut by 6 bases, the J end by 0 bases, with 8 bases between. CDR1 and CDR2 from the germline V gene are SGDLS and YYNGEE. CDR3: CASTGTSTDTQYF. In DNA, the CDR3 is TGTGCCAGCACCGGGACTAGCACAGATACGCAGTATTTT.

The chain links TRBV7-9 to TRBJ2-6, with no clear D. The CDR3 extends over 16 amino acids. The V end was cut by 5 bases, the J end by 0 bases, with 11 bases between. Germline loops: CDR1 SEHNR, CDR2 FQNEAQ (reference sequence). CDR3 amino acids: CASSARMGSGANVLTF. The DNA of the CDR3 is TGTGCCAGCAGCGCACGGATGGGCTCTGGGGCCAACGTCCTGACTTTC.

The chain employs TRBV4-1 and TRBJ2-7; D might be TRBD1 (6 bases). Germline lookup yields CDR1 MGHRA and CDR2 YSYEKL. This CDR3 contains 17 residues. Trimming cost V 0 bases and J 2 bases, with 17 bases left between them. In nucleotides, the CDR3 is TGCGCCAGCAGCCAAGAGGGGATTGGGACACCCACCTACGAGCAGTACTTC. This encodes CASSQEGIGTPTYEQYF.